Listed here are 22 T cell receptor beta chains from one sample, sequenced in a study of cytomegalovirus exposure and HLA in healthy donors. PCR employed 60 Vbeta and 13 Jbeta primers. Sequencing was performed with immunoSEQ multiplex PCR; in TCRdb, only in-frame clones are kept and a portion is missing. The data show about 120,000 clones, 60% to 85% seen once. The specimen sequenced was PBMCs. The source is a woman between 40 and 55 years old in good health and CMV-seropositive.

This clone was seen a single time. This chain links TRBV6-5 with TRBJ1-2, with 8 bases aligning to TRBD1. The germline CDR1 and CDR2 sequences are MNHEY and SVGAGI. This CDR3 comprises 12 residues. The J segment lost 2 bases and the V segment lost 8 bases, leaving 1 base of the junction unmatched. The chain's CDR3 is CASAGGNYGYTF. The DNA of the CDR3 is TGTGCCAGCGCAGGGGGCAACTATGGCTACACCTTC.

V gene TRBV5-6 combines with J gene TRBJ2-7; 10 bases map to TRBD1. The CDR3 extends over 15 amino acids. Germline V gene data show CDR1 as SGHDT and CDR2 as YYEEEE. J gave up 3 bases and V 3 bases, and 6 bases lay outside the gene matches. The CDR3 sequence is CASSSSGTGVYEQYF. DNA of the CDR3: TGTGCCAGCAGCTCCTCCGGGACAGGGGTCTACGAGCAGTACTTC.

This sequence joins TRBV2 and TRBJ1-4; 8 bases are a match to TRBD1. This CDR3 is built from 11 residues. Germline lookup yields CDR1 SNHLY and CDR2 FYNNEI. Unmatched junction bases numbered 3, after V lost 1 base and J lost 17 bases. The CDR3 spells CASSEEGTGFF. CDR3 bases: TGTGCCAGCAGTGAAGAGGGGACAGGATTTTTT.

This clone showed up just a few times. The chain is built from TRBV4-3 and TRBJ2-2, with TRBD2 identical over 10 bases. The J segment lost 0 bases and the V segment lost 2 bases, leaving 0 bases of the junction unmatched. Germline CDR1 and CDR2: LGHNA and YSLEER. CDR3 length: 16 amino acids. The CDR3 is CASSQLAGANTGELFF. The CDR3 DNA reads TGCGCCAGCAGCCAACTAGCGGGAGCGAACACCGGGGAGCTGTTTTTT.

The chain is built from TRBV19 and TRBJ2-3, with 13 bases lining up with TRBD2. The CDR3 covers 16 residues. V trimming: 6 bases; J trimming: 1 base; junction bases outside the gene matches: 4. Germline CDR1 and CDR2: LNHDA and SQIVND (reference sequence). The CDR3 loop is CASRLGLAGGTDTQYF. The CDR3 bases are TGTGCCAGTAGACTCGGACTAGCGGGAGGCACAGATACGCAGTATTTT. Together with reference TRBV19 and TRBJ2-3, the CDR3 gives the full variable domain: DGGITQSPKYLFRKEGQNVTLSCEQNLNHDAMYWYRQDPGQGLRLIYYSQIVNDFQKGDIAEGYSVSREKKESFPLTVTSAQKNPTAFYLCASRLGLAGGTDTQYFGPGTRLTVL.

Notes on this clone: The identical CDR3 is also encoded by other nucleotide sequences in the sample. The CDR3 reads CASSEHSRLYGYTF. CDR3 sequence (DNA): TGTGCCAGCAGTGAACACAGCCGGCTCTATGGCTACACCTTC. This chain joins TRBV25-1 and TRBJ1-2; D is unresolved. CDR1 is MGHDK, CDR2 SYGVNS, per germline. V lost 2 bases and J 4 bases, leaving 11 bases between the germline ends. The CDR3 contains 14 residues.

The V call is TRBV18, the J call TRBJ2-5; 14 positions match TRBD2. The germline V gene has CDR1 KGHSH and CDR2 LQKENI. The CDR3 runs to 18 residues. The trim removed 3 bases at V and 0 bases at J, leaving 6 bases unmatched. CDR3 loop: CASSPKRLAGGYQETQYF. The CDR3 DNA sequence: TGTGCCAGCTCACCTAAACGACTAGCGGGGGGGTACCAAGAGACCCAGTACTTC.

Here the CDR3 DNA reads TGTGCCTGGAACGGAGGCCTCGCCGGTGCTGGCTACACCTTC. Translating gives CAWNGGLAGAGYTF. V usage is TRBV30 and J usage is TRBJ1-2; D call uncertain. CDR1 and CDR2 from the germline V gene are GTSNPN and SVGIG (reference sequence). V shed 4 bases and J shed 7 bases, with 19 bases lying between them. The CDR3 loop spans 14 amino acids.

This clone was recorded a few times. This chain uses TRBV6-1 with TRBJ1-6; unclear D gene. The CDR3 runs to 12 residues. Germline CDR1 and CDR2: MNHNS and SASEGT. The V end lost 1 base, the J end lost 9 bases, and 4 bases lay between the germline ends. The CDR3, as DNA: TGTGCCAGCAGTGAAGGGGCTTCACCCCTCCACTTT. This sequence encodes CASSEGASPLHF.

CDR3: CSVSQGAQGANVLTF. CDR3 DNA sequence: TGCAGCGTCTCACAGGGGGCGCAAGGGGCCAACGTCCTGACTTTC. V gene TRBV29-1 combines with J gene TRBJ2-6, with 9 bases that match TRBD1. The germline V gene has CDR1 SQVTM and CDR2 ANQGSEA. V was pared by 6 bases and J by 4 bases, with 7 bases of the junction left unmatched. There are 15 residues in the CDR3.

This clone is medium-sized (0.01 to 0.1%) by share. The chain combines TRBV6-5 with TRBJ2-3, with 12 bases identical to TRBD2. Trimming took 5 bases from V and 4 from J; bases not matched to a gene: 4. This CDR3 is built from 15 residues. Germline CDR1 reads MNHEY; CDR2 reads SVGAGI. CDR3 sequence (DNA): TGTGCCAGCAGTCCCCTAGCGGGAGGGCCAGATACGCAGTATTTT. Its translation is CASSPLAGGPDTQYF.

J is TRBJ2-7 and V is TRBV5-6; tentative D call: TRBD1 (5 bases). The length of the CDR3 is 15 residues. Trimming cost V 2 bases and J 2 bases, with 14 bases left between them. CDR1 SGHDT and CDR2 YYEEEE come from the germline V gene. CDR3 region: CASSLVRQYPYEQYF. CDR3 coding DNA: TGTGCCAGCAGCTTAGTAAGACAGTACCCCTACGAGCAGTACTTC.

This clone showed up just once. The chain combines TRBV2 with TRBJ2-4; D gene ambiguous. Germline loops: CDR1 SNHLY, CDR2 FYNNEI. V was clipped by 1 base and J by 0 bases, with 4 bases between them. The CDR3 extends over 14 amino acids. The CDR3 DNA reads TGTGCCAGCAGTGAAGACTTAGCCAAAAACATTCAGTACTTC. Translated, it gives CASSEDLAKNIQYF. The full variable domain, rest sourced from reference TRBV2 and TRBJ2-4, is EPEVTQTPSHQVTQMGQEVILRCVPISNHLYFYWYRQILGQKVEFLVSFYNNEISEKSEIFDDQFSVERPDGSNFTLKIRSTKLEDSAMYFCASSEDLAKNIQYFGAGTRLSVL.

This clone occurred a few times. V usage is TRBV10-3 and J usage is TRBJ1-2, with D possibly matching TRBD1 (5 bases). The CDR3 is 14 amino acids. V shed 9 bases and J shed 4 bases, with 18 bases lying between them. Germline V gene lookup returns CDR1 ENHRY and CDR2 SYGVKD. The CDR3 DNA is TGTGCCATACCTGATGGGGCCGCAGGCTATGGCTACACCTTC. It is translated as CAIPDGAAGYGYTF.

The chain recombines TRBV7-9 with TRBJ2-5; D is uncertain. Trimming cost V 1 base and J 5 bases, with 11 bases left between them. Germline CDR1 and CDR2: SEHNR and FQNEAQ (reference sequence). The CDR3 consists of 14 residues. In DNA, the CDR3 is TGTGCCAGCAGCTTAGATATCGGTCCTGAGACCCAGTACTTC. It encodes CASSLDIGPETQYF.

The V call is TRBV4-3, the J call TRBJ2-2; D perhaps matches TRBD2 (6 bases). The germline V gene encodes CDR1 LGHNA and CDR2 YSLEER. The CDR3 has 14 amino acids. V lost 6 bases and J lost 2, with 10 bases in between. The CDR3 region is CASRLRGNTGELFF. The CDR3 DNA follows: TGCGCCAGCAGGTTGCGGGGAAACACCGGGGAGCTGTTTTTT.

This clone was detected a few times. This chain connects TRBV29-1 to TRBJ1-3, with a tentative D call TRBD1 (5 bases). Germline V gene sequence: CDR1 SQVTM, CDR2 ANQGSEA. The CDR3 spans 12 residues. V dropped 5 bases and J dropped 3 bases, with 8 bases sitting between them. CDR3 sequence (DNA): TGCAGCGTTAGGGGTTTTGGAAACACCATATATTTT. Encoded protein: CSVRGFGNTIYF.

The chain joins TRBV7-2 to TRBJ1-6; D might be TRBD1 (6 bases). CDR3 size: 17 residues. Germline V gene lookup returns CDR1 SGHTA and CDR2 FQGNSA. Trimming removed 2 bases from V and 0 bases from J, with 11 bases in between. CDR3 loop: CASSLRTASSYNSPLHF. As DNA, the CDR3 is TGTGCCAGCAGCTTAAGGACAGCGAGCTCCTATAATTCACCCCTCCACTTT.

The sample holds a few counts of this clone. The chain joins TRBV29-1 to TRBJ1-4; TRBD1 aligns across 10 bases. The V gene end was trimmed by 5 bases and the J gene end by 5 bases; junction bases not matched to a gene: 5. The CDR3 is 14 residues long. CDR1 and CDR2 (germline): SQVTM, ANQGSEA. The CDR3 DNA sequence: TGCAGCGTTTCCCCGGGACAGGGGAATGAAAAACTGTTTTTT. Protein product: CSVSPGQGNEKLFF. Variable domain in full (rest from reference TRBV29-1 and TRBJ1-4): SAVISQKPSRDICQRGTSLTIQCQVDSQVTMMFWYRQQPGQSLTLIATANQGSEATYESGFVIDKFPISRPNLTFSTLTVSNMSPEDSSIYLCSVSPGQGNEKLFFGSGTQLSVL.

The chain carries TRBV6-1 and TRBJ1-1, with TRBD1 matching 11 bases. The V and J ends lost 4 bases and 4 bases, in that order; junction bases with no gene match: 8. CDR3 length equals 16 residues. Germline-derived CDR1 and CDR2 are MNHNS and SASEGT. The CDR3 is CASSGKDRGRVTEAFF. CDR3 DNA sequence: TGTGCCAGCAGTGGAAAGGACAGGGGGCGCGTCACTGAAGCTTTCTTT.

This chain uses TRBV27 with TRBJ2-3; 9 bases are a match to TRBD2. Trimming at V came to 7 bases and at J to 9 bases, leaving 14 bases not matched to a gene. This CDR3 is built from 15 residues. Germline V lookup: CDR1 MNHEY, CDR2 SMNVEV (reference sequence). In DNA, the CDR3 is TGTGCCAGCAAAAGCGCGGCGCTAGCGGGGCTCACGCAGTATTTT. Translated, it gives CASKSAALAGLTQYF.

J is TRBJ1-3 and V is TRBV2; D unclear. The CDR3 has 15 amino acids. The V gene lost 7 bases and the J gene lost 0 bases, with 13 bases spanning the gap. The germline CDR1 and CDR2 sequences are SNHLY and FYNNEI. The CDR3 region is CASTEARLSGNTIYF. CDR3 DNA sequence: TGTGCCAGCACCGAGGCTAGGCTCTCTGGAAACACCATATATTTT.